Below, one TCR beta chain is given with its context. Per the germline V gene, CDR1 is SGHNT and CDR2 is YYREEE (reference sequence). Trimming removed 0 bases from V and 2 bases from J; junction bases left unmatched: 2. The CDR3 runs to 16 residues. The sample belongs to a study of shared clonotypes between healthy human individuals. Approximately 200 ng DNA, 30,000 or so T cell genomes, went into each sorted-subset replicate PCR. Sequenced by immunoSEQ multiplex PCR; TCRdb stores in-frame clones only, minus some. The sample holds about a million clones; 70% to 85% are singletons and the top ten take over 0.8%.

The source of this sequence is a man aged 18 to 29 in good health. Some clones in this sample may be carry-over from other donors' samples. Sample: memory CD4+ T cells from PBMCs. Sample subset: CD45RA-negative fraction. This chain links TRBV5-4 with TRBJ2-2; 9 nucleotides match TRBD2. The CDR3, as DNA: TGTGCCAGCAGCTTGGCTAGCGGGATTAACACCGGGGAGCTGTTTTTT. Protein sequence: CASSLASGINTGELFF.